This TCR beta chain was observed in a study of T-cell memory formation after mild COVID-19. Study conclusions and caveats: Mostly located in CM and EM were contracting CD4+ clones, with contracting CD8+ clones located in EMRA. CD4/CD8 balance held among clones contracting day 15 to 85, and later expanders leaned CD4+.

The 5'RACE method, run with constant-segment primers, produced TCR alpha and TCR beta cDNA libraries (carrying sample barcodes and UMIs). TCRdb reprocessed the 5' RACE reads via MiXCR and lists one record per CDR3 protein. The table shows 130,000 to 150,000 distinct CDR3 sequences, with 15% to 20% occurring only once. Comment on this clonotype: As yet, its antigen is unknown.

The receptor's source is an adult woman who had mild COVID-19 (a few samples of this study predate the infection). Cell type and time point are not known. Sequencing was done on a sample of PBMCs or a T cell subset sorted from them (not recorded which).

Written as DNA, the CDR3 is TGTGCCAGCTCATGGGGCCCATCAGAGACCCAGTACTTC. Encoded protein: CASSWGPSETQYF. V is TRBV18 and J is TRBJ2-5, with a possible D match to TRBD1 (5 bases). The V and J ends lost 5 bases and 4 bases respectively, with 11 bases between them. CDR3 size: 13 residues. Germline CDR1 and CDR2: KGHSH and LQKENI.